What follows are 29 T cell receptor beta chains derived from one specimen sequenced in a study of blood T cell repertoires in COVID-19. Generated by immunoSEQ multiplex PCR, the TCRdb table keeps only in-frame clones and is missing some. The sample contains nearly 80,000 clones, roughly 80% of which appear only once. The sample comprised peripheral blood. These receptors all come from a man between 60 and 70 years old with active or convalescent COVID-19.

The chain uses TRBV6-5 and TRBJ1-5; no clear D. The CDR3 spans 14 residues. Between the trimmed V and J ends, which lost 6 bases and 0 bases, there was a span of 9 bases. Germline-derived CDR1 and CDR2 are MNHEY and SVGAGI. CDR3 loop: CASRTFYSNQPQHF. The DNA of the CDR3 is TGTGCCAGCAGGACATTTTATAGCAATCAGCCCCAGCATTTT.

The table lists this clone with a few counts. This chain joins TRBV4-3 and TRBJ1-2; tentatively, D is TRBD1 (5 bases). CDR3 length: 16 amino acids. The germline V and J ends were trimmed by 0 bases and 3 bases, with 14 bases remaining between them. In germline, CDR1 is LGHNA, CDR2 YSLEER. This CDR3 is CASSQDTGSGDYGYTF. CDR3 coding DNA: TGCGCCAGCAGCCAAGATACGGGGTCGGGGGACTATGGCTACACCTTC.

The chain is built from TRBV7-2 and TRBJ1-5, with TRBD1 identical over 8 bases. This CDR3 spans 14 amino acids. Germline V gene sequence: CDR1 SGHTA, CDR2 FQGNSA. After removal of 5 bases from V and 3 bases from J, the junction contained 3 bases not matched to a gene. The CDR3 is CASSATGDNQPQHF. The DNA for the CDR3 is TGTGCCAGCAGCGCGACAGGGGACAATCAGCCCCAGCATTTT. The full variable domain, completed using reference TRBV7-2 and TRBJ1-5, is GAGVSQSPSNKVTEKGKDVELRCDPISGHTALYWYRQSLGQGLEFLIYFQGNSAPDKSGLPSDRFSAERTGGSVSTLTIQRTQQEDSAVYLCASSATGDNQPQHFGDGTRLSIL.

The CDR3 sequence is CASSTHRDRYNQPQHF. CDR3 in DNA: TGTGCCAGCAGCACTCACCGGGACAGGTACAATCAGCCCCAGCATTTT. The V call is TRBV21-1, the J call TRBJ1-5; the listed D gene, TRBD1, was not tested against the DNA. TRBV21-1 is noted as a pseudogene. This CDR3 has 16 residues.

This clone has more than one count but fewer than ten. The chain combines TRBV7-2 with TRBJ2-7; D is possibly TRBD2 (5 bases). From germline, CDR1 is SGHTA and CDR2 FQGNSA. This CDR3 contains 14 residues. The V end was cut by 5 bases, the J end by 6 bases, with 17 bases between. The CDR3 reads CASSPRGAVGEQYF. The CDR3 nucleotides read TGTGCCAGCAGCCCCCGGGGAGCCGTGGGCGAGCAGTACTTC.

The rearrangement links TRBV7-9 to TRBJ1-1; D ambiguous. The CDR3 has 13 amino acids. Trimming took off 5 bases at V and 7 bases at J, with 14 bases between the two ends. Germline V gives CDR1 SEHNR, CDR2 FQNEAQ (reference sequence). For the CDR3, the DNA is TGTGCCAGCAGCACCACAAGATCCTTTGAAGCTTTCTTT. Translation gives CASSTTRSFEAFF.

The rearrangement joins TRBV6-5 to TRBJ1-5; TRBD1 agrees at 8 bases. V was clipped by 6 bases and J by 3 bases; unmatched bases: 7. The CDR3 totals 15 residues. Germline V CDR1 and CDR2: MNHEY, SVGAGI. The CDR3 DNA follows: TGTGCCAGCAGACCTCGGACAGGGCTCAATCAGCCCCAGCATTTT. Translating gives CASRPRTGLNQPQHF.

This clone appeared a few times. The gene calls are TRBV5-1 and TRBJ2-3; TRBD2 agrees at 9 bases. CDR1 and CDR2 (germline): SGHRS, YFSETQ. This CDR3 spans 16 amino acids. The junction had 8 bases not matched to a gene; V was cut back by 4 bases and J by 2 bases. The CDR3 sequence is CASSPSLAGYTDTQYF. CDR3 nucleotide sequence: TGCGCCAGCAGCCCCAGTCTAGCGGGGTACACAGATACGCAGTATTTT. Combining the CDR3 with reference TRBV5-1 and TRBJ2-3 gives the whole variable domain KAGVTQTPRYLIKTRGQQVTLSCSPISGHRSVSWYQQTPGQGLQFLFEYFSETQRNKGNFPGRFSGRQFSNSRSEMNVSTLELGDSALYLCASSPSLAGYTDTQYFGPGTRLTVL.

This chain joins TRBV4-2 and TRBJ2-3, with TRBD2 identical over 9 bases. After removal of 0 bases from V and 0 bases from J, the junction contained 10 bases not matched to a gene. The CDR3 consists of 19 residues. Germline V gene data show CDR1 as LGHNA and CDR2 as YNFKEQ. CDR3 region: CASSQDGSRGGSSTDTQYF. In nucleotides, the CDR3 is TGTGCCAGCAGCCAAGACGGCTCGCGGGGGGGATCTAGCACAGATACGCAGTATTTT.

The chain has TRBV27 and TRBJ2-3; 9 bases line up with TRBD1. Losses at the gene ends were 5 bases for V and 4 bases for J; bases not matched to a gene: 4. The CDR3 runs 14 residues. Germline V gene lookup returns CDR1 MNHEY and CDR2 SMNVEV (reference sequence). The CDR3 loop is CASSGGQGADTQYF. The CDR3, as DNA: TGTGCCAGCAGTGGGGGACAGGGCGCAGATACGCAGTATTTT.

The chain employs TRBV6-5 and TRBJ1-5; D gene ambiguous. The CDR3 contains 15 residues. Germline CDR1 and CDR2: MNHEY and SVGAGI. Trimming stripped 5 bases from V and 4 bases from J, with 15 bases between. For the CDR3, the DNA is TGTGCCAGCAGTCCCACGGGGAGGGTGAATCAGCCCCAGCATTTT. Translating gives CASSPTGRVNQPQHF.

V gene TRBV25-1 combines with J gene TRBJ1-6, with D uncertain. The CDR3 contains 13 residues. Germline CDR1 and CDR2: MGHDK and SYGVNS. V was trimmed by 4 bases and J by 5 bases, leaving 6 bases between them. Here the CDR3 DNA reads TGTGCCAGCAGTGGCGGTCATAATTCACCCCTCCACTTT. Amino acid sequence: CASSGGHNSPLHF.

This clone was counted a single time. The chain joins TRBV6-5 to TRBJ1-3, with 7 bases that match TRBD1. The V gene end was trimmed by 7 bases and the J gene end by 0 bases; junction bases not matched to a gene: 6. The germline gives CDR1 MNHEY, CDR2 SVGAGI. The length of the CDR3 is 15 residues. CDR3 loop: CASTRQGNSGNTIYF. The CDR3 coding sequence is TGTGCCAGCACCCGACAGGGTAACTCTGGAAACACCATATATTTT.

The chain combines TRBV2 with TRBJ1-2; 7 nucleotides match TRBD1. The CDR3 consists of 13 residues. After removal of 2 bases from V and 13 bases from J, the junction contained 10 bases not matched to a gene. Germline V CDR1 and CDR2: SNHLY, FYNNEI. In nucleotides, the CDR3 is TGTGCCAGCAGTGAATCTGGGACAGTTGCTAGCACCTTC. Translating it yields CASSESGTVASTF. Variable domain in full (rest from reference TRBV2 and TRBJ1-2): EPEVTQTPSHQVTQMGQEVILRCVPISNHLYFYWYRQILGQKVEFLVSFYNNEISEKSEIFDDQFSVERPDGSNFTLKIRSTKLEDSAMYFCASSESGTVASTFGSGTRLTVV.

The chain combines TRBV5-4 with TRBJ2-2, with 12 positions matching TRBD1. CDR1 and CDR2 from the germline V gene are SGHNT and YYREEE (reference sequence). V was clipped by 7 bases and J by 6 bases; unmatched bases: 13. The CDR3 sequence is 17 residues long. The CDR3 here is CASAAQGDRGRAGELFF. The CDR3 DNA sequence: TGTGCCAGCGCCGCACAGGGGGACAGGGGGCGGGCCGGGGAGCTGTTTTTT.

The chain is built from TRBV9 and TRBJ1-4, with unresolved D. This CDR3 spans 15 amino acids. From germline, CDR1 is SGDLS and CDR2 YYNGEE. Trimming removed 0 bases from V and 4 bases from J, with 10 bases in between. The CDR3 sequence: CASSVERGVNEKLFF. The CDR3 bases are TGTGCCAGCAGCGTAGAACGGGGAGTTAATGAAAAACTGTTTTTT. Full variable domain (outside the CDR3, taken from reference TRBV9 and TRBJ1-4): DSGVTQTPKHLITATGQRVTLRCSPRSGDLSVYWYQQSLDQGLQFLIQYYNGEERAKGNILERFSAQQFPDLHSELNLSSLELGDSALYFCASSVERGVNEKLFFGSGTQLSVL.

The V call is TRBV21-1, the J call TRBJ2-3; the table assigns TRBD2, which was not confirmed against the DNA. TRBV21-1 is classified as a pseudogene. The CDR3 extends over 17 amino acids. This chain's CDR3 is CASSKGSDSFPTDTQYF. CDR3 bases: TGTGCCAGCAGCAAAGGATCGGACTCCTTCCCCACAGATACGCAGTATTTT.

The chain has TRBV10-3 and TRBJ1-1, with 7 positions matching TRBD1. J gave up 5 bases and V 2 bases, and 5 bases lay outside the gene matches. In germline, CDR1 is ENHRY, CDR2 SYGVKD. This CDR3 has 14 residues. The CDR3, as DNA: TGTGCCATCAGTGAGGTAGGGGGCAGGACTGAAGCTTTCTTT. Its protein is CAISEVGGRTEAFF.

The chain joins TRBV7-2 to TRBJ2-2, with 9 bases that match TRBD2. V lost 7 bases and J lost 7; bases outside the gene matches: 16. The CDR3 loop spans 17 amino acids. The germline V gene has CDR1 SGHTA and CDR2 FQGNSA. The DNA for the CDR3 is TGTGCCAGCAACCCCATGCGCGGGGGGGCCCGGGTCGGGGAGCTGTTTTTT. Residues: CASNPMRGGARVGELFF. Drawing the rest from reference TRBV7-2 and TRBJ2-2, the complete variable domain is GAGVSQSPSNKVTEKGKDVELRCDPISGHTALYWYRQSLGQGLEFLIYFQGNSAPDKSGLPSDRFSAERTGGSVSTLTIQRTQQEDSAVYLCASNPMRGGARVGELFFGEGSRLTVL.

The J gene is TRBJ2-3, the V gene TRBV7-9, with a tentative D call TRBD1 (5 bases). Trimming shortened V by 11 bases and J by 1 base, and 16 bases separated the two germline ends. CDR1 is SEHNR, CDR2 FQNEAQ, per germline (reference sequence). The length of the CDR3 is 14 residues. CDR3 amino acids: CAGAGEGGTDTQYF. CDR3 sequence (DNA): TGTGCCGGAGCAGGAGAAGGGGGCACAGATACGCAGTATTTT.

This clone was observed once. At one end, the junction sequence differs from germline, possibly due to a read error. The CDR3 loop reads CASSPLYTGELFF. DNA of the CDR3: TGTGCTAGCAGCCCACTATATACCGGGGAGCTGTTTTTT. The chain couples TRBV7-7 to TRBJ2-2; D uncertain. The CDR3 contains 13 residues. The germline gives CDR1 SSHAT, CDR2 FNYEAQ (reference sequence).

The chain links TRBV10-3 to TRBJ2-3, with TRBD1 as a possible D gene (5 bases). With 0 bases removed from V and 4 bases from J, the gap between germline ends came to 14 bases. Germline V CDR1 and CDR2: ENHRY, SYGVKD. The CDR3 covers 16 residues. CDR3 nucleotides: TGTGCCATCAGTGAGTCGCCGGACAAATATGCAGATACGCAGTATTTT. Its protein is CAISESPDKYADTQYF.

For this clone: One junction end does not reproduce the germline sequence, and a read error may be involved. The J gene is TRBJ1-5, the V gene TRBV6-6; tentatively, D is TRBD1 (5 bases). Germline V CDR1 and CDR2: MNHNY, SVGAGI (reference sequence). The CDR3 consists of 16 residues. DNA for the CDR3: TGTGCCGGCAGTCCCCTGGGGGGGACTTCCAATCAGCCCCAGCATTTT. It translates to CAGSPLGGTSNQPQHF.

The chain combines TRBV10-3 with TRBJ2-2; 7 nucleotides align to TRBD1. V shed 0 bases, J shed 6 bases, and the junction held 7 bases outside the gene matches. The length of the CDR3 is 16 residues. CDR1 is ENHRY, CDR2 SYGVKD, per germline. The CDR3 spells CAISESKGGSSGELFF. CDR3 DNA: TGTGCCATCAGTGAGTCGAAAGGGGGCAGCTCCGGGGAGCTGTTTTTT.

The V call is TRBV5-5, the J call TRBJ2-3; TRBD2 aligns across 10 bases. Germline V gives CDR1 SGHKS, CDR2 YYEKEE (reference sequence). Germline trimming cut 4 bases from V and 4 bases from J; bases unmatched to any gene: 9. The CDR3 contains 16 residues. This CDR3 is CASSKTGTSVADTQYF. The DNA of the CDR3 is TGTGCCAGCAGCAAAACCGGGACTAGCGTAGCAGATACGCAGTATTTT.

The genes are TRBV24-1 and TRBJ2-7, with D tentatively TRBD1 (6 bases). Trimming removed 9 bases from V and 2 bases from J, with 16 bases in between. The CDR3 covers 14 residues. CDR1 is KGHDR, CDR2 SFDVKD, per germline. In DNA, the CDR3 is TGTGCCACCGTTCGCCAGGGGCGTCCCTACGAGCAGTACTTC. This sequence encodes CATVRQGRPYEQYF.

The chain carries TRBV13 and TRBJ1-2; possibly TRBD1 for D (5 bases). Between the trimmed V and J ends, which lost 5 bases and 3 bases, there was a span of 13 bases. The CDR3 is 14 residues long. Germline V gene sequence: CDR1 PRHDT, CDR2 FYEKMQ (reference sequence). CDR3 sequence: CASSPPGLDYGYTF. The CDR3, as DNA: TGTGCCAGCAGCCCACCAGGGCTAGACTATGGCTACACCTTC.

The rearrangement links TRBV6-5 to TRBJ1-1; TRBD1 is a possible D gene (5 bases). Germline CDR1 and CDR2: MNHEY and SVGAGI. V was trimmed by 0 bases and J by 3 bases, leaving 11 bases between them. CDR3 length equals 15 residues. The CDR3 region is CASSYSGQGYTEAFF. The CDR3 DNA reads TGTGCCAGCAGTTACTCGGGGCAGGGCTACACTGAAGCTTTCTTT.

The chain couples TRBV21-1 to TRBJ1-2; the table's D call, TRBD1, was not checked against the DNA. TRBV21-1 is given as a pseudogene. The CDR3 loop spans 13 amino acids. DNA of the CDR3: TGTGCCAGCAGCACCACAAGTAACTATGGCTACACCTTC. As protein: CASSTTSNYGYTF.